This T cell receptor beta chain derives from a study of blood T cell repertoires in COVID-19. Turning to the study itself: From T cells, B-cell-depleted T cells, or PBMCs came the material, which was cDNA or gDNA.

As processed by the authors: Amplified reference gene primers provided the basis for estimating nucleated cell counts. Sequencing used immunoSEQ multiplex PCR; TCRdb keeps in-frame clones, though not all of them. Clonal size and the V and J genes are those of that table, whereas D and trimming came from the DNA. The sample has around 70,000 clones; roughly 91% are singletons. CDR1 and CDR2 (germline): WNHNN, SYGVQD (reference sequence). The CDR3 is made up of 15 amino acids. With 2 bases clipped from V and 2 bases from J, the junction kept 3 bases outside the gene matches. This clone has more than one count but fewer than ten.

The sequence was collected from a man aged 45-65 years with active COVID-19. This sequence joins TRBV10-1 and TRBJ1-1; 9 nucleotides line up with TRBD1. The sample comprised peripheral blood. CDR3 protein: CASSEKGQGNTEAFF. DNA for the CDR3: TGCGCCAGCAGTGAGAAGGGACAGGGCAACACTGAAGCTTTCTTT.